Below, 9 T cell receptor beta chains from the same sample are listed, as sequenced in a study of blood T cell repertoires in COVID-19. Method: immunoSEQ multiplex PCR; TCRdb's copy keeps in-frame clones and lacks some. The sample holds roughly 77,000 clones, over 75% seen once. The sequencing input was peripheral blood. The receptors here all came from a human donor in a cohort sampled during active COVID-19.

The V gene is TRBV11-2, the J gene TRBJ2-7, with 12 bases identical to TRBD1. Germline V gene sequence: CDR1 SGHAT, CDR2 FQNNGV. V dropped 4 bases and J dropped 6; count of bases not matched to a gene: 7. The CDR3 length is 15 residues. The CDR3 DNA is TGTGCCAGCAGCTCGAGGGACAGGGGGCGACTCGAGCAGTACTTC. Amino acid sequence: CASSSRDRGRLEQYF.

V is TRBV6-2 or TRBV6-3 and J is TRBJ1-5; the match to TRBD1 covers 10 bases. Germline CDR1 reads MNHEY; CDR2 reads SVGEGT. The CDR3 is made up of 16 amino acids. Losses at the gene ends were 4 bases for V and 5 bases for J; bases not matched to a gene: 8. DNA for the CDR3: TGTGCCAGCAGTTCCGGGGACAGGGGAACGGATCAGCCCCAGCATTTT. Protein: CASSSGDRGTDQPQHF.

The table lists this clone with a few counts. The chain is built from TRBV19 and TRBJ2-7; 11 nucleotides match TRBD1. The CDR3 consists of 14 residues. Trimming cost V 7 bases and J 6 bases; bases outside gene matches: 8. Germline CDR1 and CDR2: LNHDA and SQIVND (reference sequence). The CDR3 DNA is TGTGCCAGTACCGACCGGGACAGGGGGGGCGAGCAGTACTTC. Encoded protein: CASTDRDRGGEQYF.

This chain links TRBV5-1 with TRBJ1-1; D gene unclear. The CDR3 totals 14 residues. Deletions cut 0 bases from V and 7 bases from J, with 13 bases between. Germline V CDR1 and CDR2: SGHRS, YFSETQ. For the CDR3, the DNA is TGCGCCAGCAGCTTGGGAACAGCTTCCCGTGAAGCTTTCTTT. Residues: CASSLGTASREAFF.

The chain links TRBV5-4 to TRBJ2-7, with 8 bases fitting TRBD1. V dropped 0 bases and J dropped 3; count of bases not matched to a gene: 2. Germline V lookup: CDR1 SGHNT, CDR2 YYREEE (reference sequence). The CDR3 loop spans 14 amino acids. CDR3 coding DNA: TGTGCCAGCAGCTTGGGGACAGGGTACTACGAGCAGTACTTC. Amino acid sequence: CASSLGTGYYEQYF.

V and J are TRBV3-1 (or the pseudogene TRBV3-2) and TRBJ2-3; 11 positions match TRBD2. The CDR3 runs to 19 residues. V shed 4 bases, J shed 5 bases, and the junction held 17 bases outside the gene matches. Germline assignment: CDR1 LGHDT and CDR2 YNNKEL (reference sequence). CDR3 loop: CASSRGASGGSDCGDTQYF. The CDR3, as DNA: TGTGCCAGCAGCCGGGGAGCTAGCGGGGGGTCCGATTGTGGAGATACGCAGTATTTT.

This rearrangement joins TRBV24-1 to TRBJ2-3; 9 bases are shared with TRBD2. Per the germline V gene, CDR1 is KGHDR and CDR2 is SFDVKD. V was pared by 5 bases and J by 4 bases, with 3 bases of the junction left unmatched. This CDR3 comprises 14 residues. DNA for the CDR3: TGTGCCACCAGTGGAGCGGGAGGATCAGATACGCAGTATTTT. Its translation is CATSGAGGSDTQYF.

This clone was counted between two and nine times. The rearrangement uses TRBV10-1 and TRBJ2-3; 9 nucleotides agree with TRBD2. Germline-derived CDR1 and CDR2 are WNHNN and SYGVQD (reference sequence). This CDR3 comprises 13 residues. The J segment lost 5 bases and the V segment lost 7 bases, leaving 4 bases of the junction unmatched. The CDR3 DNA reads TGCGCCAGCATGGCGGGAGGGCAAGATACGCAGTATTTT. Encoded protein: CASMAGGQDTQYF.

CDR3 DNA: TGTGCCAGCAGCCCCGGGACAGGGGCAGGGGGCTACACCTTC. This gives the protein CASSPGTGAGGYTF. The J gene is TRBJ1-2, the V gene TRBV7-9; 10 bases agree with TRBD1. The CDR3 is made up of 14 amino acids. V shed 5 bases and J 8 bases; nucleotides not matched to a gene: 8. Germline V gives CDR1 SEHNR, CDR2 FQNEAQ (reference sequence).